Here is one T cell receptor (beta chain) with its context. Germline V gene data show CDR1 as ENHRY and CDR2 as SYGVKD. J gave up 0 bases and V 7 bases, and 8 bases lay outside the gene matches. The CDR3 is made up of 17 amino acids. This sample is part of a study of resident and recirculating memory T cells in vitiligo. Study information: Samples were epidermis from two lesional and two nonlesional sites, plus PBMCs.

Clones were sequenced by immunoSEQ multiplex PCR, and TCRdb holds only the in-frame ones, with some missing. The sample includes fewer than 80,000 clones, approximately 93% of them seen just once. No patient showed confetti depigmentation, a clinical sign of active disease. The receptor was isolated from a male donor with vitiligo. The genes are TRBV10-3 and TRBJ2-6; TRBD2 agrees at 8 bases. Source material: blood. CDR3 loop: CAITQAGVTSGANVLTF. As DNA, the CDR3 is TGTGCCATCACCCAAGCGGGGGTGACCTCTGGGGCCAACGTCCTGACTTTC.